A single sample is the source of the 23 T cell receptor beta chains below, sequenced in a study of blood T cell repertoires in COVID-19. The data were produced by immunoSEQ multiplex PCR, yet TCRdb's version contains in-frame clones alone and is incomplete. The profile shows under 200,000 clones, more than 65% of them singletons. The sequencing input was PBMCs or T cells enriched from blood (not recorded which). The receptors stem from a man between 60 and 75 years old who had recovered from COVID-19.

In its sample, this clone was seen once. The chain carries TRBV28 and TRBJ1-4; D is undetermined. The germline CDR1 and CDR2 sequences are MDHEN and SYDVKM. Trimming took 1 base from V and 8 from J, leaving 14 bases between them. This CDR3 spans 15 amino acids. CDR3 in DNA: TGTGCCAGCAGTTTATCGGACGGACTCCCGGAAAAACTGTTTTTT. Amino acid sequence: CASSLSDGLPEKLFF.

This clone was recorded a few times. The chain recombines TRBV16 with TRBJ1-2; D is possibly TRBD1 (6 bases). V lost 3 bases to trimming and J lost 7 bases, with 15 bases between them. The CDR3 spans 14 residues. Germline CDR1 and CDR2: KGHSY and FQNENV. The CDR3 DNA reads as TGTGCCAGCAGCCAGCAAACAGGGTTGGGTGGCTACACCTTC. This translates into CASSQQTGLGGYTF.

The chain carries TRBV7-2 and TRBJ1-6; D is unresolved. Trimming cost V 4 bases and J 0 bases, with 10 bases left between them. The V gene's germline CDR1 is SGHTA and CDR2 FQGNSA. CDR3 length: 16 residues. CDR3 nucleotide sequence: TGTGCCAGCAGCTCCGCGATTAGCTCCTATAATTCACCCCTCCACTTT. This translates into CASSSAISSYNSPLHF.

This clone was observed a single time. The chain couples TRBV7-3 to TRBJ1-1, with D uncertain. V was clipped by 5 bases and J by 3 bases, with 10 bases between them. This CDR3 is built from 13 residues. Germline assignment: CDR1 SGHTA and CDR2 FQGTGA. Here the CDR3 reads CASSLEVYTEAFF. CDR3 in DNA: TGTGCCAGCAGCCTAGAGGTTTACACTGAAGCTTTCTTT.

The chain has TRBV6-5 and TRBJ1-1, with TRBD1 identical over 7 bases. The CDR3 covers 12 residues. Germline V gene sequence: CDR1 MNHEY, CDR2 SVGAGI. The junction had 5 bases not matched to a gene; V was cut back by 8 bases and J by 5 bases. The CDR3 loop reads CASRTGATEAFF. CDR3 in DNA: TGTGCCAGCCGCACAGGGGCGACTGAAGCTTTCTTT.

CDR3 region: CASSNIGMTSEQYF. The CDR3 nucleotides are TGTGCCAGCAGCAATATTGGGATGACTAGCGAGCAGTACTTC. The chain combines TRBV7-3 with TRBJ2-7, with a possible D match to TRBD2 (6 bases). This CDR3 has 14 residues. Trimming removed 5 bases at V and 6 bases at J, with 17 bases between. CDR1 is SGHTA and CDR2 is FQGTGA in the germline V gene.

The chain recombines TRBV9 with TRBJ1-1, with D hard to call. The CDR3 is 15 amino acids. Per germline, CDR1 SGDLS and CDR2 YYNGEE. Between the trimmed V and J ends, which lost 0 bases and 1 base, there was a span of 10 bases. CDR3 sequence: CASSVVLVPNTEAFF. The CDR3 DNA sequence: TGTGCCAGCAGCGTAGTATTAGTCCCGAACACTGAAGCTTTCTTT.

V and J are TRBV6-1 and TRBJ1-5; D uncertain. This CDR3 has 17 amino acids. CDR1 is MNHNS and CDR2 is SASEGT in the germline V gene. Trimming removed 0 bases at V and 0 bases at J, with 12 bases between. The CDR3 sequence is CASSEAAGLYSNQPQHF. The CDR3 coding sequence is TGTGCCAGCAGTGAAGCTGCAGGCCTTTATAGCAATCAGCCCCAGCATTTT.

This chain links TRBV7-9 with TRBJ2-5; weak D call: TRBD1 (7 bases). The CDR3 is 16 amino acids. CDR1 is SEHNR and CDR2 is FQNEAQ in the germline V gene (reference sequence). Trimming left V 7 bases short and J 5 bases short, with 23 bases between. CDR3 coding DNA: TGTGCCAGCAACCCTGGAGGGGGCGGAAAGAGGGAGACCCAGTACTTC. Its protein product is CASNPGGGGKRETQYF. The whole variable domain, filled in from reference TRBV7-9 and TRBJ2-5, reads DTGVSQNPRHKITKRGQNVTFRCDPISEHNRLYWYRQTLGQGPEFLTYFQNEAQLEKSRLLSDRFSAERPKGSFSTLEIQRTEQGDSAMYLCASNPGGGGKRETQYFGPGTRLLVL.

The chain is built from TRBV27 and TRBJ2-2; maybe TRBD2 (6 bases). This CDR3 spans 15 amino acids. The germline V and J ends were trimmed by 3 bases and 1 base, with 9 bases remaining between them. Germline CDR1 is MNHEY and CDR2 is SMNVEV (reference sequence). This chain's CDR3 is CASSFGGWNTGELFF. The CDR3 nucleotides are TGTGCCAGCAGTTTTGGAGGGTGGAACACCGGGGAGCTGTTTTTT.

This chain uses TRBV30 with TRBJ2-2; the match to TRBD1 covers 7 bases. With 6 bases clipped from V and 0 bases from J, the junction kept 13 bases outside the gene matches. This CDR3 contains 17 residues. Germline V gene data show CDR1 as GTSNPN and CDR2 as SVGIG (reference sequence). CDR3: CACLPGPGQTNTGELFF. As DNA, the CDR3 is TGTGCCTGCCTCCCAGGGCCGGGACAGACGAACACCGGGGAGCTGTTTTTT.

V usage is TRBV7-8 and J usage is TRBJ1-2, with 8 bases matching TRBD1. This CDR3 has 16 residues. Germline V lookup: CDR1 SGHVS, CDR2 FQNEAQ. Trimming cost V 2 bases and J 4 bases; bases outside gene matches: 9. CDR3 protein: CASSLWVTGGGYGYTF. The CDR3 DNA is TGTGCCAGCAGCTTATGGGTTACAGGGGGGGGCTATGGCTACACCTTC. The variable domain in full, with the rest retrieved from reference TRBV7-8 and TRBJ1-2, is GAGVSQSPRYKVAKRGQDVALRCDPISGHVSLFWYQQALGQGPEFLTYFQNEAQLDKSGLPSDRFFAERPEGSVSTLKIQRTQQEDSAVYLCASSLWVTGGGYGYTFGSGTRLTVV.

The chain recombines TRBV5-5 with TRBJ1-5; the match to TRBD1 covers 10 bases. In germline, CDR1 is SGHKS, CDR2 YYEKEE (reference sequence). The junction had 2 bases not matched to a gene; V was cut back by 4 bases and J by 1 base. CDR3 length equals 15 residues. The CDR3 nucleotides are TGTGCCAGCAGCAGACAGGGGGCAAGCAATCAGCCCCAGCATTTT. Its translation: CASSRQGASNQPQHF.

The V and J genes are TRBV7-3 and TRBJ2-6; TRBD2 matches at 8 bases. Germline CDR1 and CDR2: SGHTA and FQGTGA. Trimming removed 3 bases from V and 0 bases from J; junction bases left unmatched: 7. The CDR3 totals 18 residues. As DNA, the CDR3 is TGTGCCAGCAGCTTGTGGGCTAGCGGGTTCTCTGGGGCCAACGTCCTGACTTTC. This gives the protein CASSLWASGFSGANVLTF.

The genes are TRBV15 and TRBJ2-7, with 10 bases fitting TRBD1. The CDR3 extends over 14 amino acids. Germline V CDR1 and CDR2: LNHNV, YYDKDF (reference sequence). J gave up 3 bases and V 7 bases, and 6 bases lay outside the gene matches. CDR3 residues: CATTRDRGSYEQYF. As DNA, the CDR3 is TGTGCCACCACCCGGGACAGGGGAAGCTACGAGCAGTACTTC.

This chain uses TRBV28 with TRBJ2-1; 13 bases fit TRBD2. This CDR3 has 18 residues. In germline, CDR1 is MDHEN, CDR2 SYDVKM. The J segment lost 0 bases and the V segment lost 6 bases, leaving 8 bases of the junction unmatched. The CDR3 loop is CASSPETSGRSSYNEQFF. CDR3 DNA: TGTGCCAGCAGCCCCGAGACTAGCGGGAGGAGCTCCTACAATGAGCAGTTCTTC.

In DNA, the CDR3 is TGTGCCAGTAGTCCTTCTAGCGGGAGGGCAGATACGCAGTATTTT. It translates to CASSPSSGRADTQYF. This sequence joins TRBV19 and TRBJ2-3; 12 positions match TRBD2. Germline CDR1 and CDR2: LNHDA and SQIVND (reference sequence). Trimming removed 5 bases from V and 4 bases from J; junction bases left unmatched: 4. This CDR3 is 15 amino acids long. The full variable domain, in which reference TRBV19 and TRBJ2-3 provide the parts outside the CDR3, is DGGITQSPKYLFRKEGQNVTLSCEQNLNHDAMYWYRQDPGQGLRLIYYSQIVNDFQKGDIAEGYSVSREKKESFPLTVTSAQKNPTAFYLCASSPSSGRADTQYFGPGTRLTVL.

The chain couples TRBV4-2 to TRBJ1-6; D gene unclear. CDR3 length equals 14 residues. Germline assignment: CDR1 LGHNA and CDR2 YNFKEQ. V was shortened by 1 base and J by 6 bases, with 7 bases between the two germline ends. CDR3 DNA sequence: TGTGCCAGCAGCCAAGCTAAAGCTAATTCACCCCTCCACTTT. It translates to CASSQAKANSPLHF.

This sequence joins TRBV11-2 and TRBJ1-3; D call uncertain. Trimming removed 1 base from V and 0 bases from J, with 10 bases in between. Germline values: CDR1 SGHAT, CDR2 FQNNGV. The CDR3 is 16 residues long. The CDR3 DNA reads TGTGCCAGCAGCTTAGTACTGATCGGCTCTGGAAACACCATATATTTT. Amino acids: CASSLVLIGSGNTIYF.

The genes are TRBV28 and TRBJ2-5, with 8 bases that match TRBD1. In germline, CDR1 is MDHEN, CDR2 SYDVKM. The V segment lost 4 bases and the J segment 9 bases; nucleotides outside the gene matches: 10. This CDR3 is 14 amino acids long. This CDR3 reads CASSSAGGSRAQYF. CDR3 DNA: TGTGCCAGCAGTTCCGCAGGGGGCTCTAGGGCCCAGTACTTC.

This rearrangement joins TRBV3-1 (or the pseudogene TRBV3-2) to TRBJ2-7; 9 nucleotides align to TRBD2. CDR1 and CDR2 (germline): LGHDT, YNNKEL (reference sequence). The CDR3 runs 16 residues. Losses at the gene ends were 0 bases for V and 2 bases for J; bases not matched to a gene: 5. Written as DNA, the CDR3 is TGTGCCAGCAGCCAAGATCTAGCTAGCGGGACCTACGAGCAGTACTTC. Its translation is CASSQDLASGTYEQYF.

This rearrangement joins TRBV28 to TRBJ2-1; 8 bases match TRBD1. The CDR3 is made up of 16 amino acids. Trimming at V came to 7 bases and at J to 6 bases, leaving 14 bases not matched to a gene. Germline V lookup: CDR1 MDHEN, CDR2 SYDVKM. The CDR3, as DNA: TGTGCCAGCACACGGCTGGCAGGGGGCGCGAGCAATGAGCAGTTCTTC. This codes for CASTRLAGGASNEQFF.

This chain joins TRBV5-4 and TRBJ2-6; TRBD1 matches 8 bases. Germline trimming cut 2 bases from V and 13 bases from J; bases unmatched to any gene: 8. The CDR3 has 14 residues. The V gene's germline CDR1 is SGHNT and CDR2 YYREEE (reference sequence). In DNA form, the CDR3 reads TGTGCCAGCAGCTTTGGGGGGACAGGCGTGGTCCTGACTTTC. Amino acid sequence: CASSFGGTGVVLTF.